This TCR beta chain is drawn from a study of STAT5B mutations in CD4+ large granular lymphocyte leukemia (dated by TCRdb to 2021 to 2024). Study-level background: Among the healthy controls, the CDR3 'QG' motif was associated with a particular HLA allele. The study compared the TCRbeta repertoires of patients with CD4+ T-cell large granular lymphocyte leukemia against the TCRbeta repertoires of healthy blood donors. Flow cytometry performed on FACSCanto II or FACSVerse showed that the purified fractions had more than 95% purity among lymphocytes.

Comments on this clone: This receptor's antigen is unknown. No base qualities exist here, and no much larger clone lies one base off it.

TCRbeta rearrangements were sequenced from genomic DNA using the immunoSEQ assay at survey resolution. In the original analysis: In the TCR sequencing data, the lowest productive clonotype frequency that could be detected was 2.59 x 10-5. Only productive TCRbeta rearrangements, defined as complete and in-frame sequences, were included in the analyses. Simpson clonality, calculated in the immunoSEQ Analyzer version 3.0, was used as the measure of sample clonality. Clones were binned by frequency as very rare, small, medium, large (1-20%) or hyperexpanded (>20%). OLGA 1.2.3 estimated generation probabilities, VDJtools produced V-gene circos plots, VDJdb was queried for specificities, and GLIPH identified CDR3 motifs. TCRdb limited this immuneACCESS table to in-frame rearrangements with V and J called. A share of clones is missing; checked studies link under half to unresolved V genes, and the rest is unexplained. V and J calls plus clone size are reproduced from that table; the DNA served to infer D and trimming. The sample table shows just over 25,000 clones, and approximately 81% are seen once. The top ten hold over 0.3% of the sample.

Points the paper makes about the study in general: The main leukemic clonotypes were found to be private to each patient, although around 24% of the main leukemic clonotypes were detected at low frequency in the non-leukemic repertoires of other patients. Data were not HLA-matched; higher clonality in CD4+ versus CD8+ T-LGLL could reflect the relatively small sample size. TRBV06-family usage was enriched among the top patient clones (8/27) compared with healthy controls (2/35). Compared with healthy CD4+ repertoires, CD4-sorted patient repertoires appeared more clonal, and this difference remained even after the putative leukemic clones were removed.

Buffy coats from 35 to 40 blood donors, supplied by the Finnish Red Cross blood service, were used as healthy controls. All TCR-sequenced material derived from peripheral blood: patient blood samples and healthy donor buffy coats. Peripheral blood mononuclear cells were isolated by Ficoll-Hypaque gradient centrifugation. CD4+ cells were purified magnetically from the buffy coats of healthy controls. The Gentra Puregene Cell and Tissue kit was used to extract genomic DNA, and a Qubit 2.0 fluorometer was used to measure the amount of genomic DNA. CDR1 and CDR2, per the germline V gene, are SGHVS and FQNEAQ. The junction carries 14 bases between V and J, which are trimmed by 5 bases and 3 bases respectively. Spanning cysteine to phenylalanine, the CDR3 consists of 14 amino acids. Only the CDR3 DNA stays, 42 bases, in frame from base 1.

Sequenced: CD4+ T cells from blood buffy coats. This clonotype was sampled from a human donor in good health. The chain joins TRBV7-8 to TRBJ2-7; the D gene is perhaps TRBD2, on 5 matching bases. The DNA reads TGTGCCAGCAGCCTAGAGTCGAGGGACTACGAGCAGTACTTC. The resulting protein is CASSLESRDYEQYF.